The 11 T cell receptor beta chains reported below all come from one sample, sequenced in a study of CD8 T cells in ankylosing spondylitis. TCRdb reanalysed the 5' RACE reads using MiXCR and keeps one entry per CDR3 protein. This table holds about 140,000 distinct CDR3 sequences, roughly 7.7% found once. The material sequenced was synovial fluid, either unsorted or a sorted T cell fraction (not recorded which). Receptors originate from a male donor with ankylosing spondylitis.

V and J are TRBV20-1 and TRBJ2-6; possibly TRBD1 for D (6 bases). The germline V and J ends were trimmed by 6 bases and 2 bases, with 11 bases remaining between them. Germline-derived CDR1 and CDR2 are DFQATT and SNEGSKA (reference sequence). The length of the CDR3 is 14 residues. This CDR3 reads CSARQVTGANVLTF. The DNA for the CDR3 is TGCAGTGCGAGACAGGTTACTGGGGCCAACGTCCTGACTTTC.

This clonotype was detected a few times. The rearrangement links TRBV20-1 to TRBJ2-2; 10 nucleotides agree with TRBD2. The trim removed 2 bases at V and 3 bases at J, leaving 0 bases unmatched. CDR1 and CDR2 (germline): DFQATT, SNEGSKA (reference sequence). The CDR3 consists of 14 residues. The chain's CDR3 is CSARLAGDTGELFF. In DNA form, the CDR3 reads TGCAGTGCTAGACTAGCGGGGGACACCGGGGAGCTGTTTTTT.

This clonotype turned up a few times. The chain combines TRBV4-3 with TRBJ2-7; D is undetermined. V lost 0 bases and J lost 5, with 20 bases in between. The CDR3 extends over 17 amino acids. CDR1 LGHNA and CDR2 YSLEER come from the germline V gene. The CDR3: CASSQENWDWLPHEQYF. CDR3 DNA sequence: TGCGCCAGCAGCCAAGAGAACTGGGATTGGCTCCCCCACGAGCAGTACTTC.

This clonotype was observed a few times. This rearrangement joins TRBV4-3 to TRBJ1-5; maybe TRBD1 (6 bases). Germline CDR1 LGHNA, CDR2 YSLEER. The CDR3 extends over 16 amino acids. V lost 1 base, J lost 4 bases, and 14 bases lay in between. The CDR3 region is CASSQGYRVGNQPQHF. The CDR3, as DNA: TGCGCCAGCAGCCAAGGTTACAGGGTGGGGAATCAGCCCCAGCATTTT.

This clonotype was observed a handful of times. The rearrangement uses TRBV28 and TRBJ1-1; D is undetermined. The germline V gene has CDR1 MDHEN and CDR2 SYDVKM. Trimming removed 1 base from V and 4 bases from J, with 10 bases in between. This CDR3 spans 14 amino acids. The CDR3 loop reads CASSLFGRATEAFF. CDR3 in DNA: TGTGCCAGCAGTTTATTTGGGCGGGCCACTGAAGCTTTCTTT.

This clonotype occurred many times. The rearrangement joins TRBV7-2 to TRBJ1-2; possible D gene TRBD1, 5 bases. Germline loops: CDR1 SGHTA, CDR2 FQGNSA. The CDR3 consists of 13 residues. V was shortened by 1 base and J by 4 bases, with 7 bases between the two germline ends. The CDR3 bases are TGTGCCAGCAGCTTAGACAGGCGCTATGGCTACACCTTC. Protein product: CASSLDRRYGYTF.

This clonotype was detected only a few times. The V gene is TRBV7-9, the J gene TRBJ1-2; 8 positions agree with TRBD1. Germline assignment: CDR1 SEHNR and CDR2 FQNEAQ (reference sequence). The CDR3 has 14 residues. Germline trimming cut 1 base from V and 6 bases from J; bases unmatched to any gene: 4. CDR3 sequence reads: CASSLGARGHGYTF. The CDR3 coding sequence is TGTGCCAGCAGCTTAGGGGCCAGGGGGCATGGCTACACCTTC.

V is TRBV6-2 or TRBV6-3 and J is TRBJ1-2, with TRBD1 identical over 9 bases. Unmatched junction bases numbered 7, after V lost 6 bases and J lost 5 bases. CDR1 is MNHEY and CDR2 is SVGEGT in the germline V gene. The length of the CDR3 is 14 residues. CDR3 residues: CASSRTQGAYGYTF. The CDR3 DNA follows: TGTGCCAGCAGCCGGACACAGGGGGCGTATGGCTACACCTTC.

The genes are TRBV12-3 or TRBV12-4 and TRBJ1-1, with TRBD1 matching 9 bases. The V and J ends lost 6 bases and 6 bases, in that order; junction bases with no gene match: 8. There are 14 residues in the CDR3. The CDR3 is CASSSDRGIAEAFF. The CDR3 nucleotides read TGTGCCAGCAGCTCGGACAGGGGCATAGCTGAAGCTTTCTTT.

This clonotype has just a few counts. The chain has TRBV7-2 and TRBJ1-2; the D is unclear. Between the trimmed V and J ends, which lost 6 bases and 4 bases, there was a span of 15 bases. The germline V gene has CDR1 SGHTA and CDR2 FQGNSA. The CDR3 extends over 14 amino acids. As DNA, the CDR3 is TGTGCCAGCAGGTCTCACGGACTAAGCTATGGCTACACCTTC. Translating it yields CASRSHGLSYGYTF.

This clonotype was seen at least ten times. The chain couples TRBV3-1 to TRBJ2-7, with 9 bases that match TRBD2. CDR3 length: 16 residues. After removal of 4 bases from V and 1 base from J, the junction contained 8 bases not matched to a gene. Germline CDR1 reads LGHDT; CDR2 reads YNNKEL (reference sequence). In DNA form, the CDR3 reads TGTGCCAGCAGCCCCCGCGGGGGGGGATCATCCTACGAGCAGTACTTC. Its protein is CASSPRGGGSSYEQYF.